This TCR beta chain was obtained from a study of post-analysis software for immune sequencing data. With respect to this clonotype: One end of the junction fails to match germline, which may point to a read error.

Prepared TCR beta cDNA libraries contained unique molecular identifiers. Each CDR3 protein gets one entry after TCRdb re-called the PCR reads with MiXCR. Of almost 700,000 distinct CDR3 sequences listed, approximately 60% are singletons. This receptor was taken from a girl under 10 years old with multiple sclerosis. Sequenced material: blood.

CDR3 in DNA: TGTGCTAGCAGCTCGACTAGCGCAAGCTCCTACAATGAGCAGTTCTTC. This encodes CASSSTSASSYNEQFF. V usage is TRBV7-7 and J usage is TRBJ2-1, with 8 bases fitting TRBD2. The CDR3 loop spans 16 amino acids. Germline V lookup: CDR1 SSHAT, CDR2 FNYEAQ (reference sequence).